This T cell receptor beta chain is drawn from a study of blood T cell repertoires in COVID-19. Turning to the study itself: Some COVID-19 samples were acute and others convalescent; all came from the United States, Italy and Spain. T cells, B-cell-depleted T cells, or PBMCs supplied cDNA or gDNA.

Source study methods: Estimation of nucleated cell counts relied on the amplification of reference gene primers. TCRdb's table, derived via immunoSEQ multiplex PCR, lists solely in-frame clones and lacks some. That table is the source of V, J and clone size, and D and trimming were worked out from the DNA. The sample shows 50,000 to 75,000 clones, 91% of them seen only once. Trimming took off 6 bases at V and 3 bases at J, with 16 bases between the two ends. The CDR3 length is 15 residues. The germline V gene encodes CDR1 MGHRA and CDR2 YSYEKL. This chain joins TRBV4-1 and TRBJ2-3, with TRBD1 as a possible D gene (6 bases). The sequence came from a human donor in a cohort sampled during active COVID-19. Sequences were obtained from peripheral blood. The CDR3 loop reads CASSRAGQGTDTQYF. CDR3 DNA: TGCGCCAGCAGTAGGGCGGGCCAGGGGACAGATACGCAGTATTTT.